The 10 T cell receptor beta chains listed next were all sequenced from one sample in a study of graft-versus-host responses after intestinal transplantation. Grafts had their tissue processed, releasing intraepithelial and lamina propria lymphocytes. The repertoire was sequenced with immunoSEQ multiplex PCR; TCRdb's copy has only in-frame clones and lacks some. The sample lists about 15,000 clones; under 80% were seen once. This sample comprised ileum tissue, obtained roughly 720 days after intestinal transplantation. The receptors were gathered from a human patient who received an intestinal transplant, so some T cells may come from the graft donor.

This chain joins TRBV6-4 and TRBJ2-3, with TRBD2 matching 9 bases. The CDR3 sequence is 14 residues long. Looked up from germline, CDR1 is MRHNA and CDR2 is SNTAGT. With V trimmed by 3 bases and J by 4 bases, 2 bases remained unmatched. CDR3 sequence (DNA): TGTGCCAGCAGTGAAGCGGGGGGTTCAGATACGCAGTATTTT. This codes for CASSEAGGSDTQYF.

For the CDR3, the DNA is TGCGCCAGCAGCGAAGCGGCGTTGGGCACAGATACGCAGTATTTT. It yields the protein CASSEAALGTDTQYF. This chain links TRBV5-1 with TRBJ2-3; D may be TRBD2 (5 bases). Germline V gene sequence: CDR1 SGHRS, CDR2 YFSETQ. V was pared by 4 bases and J by 1 base, with 13 bases between. The CDR3 sequence is 15 residues long.

V usage is TRBV11-3 and J usage is TRBJ2-7, with TRBD2 matching 7 bases. J was trimmed by 2 bases and V by 5 bases; bases with no gene match: 9. The CDR3 has 15 amino acids. CDR1 is SGHNT and CDR2 is YENEEA in the germline V gene. CDR3 bases: TGTGCCAGCAGCCCCAGGGTAGCGGGCGCCTACGAGCAGTACTTC. Its translation: CASSPRVAGAYEQYF.

The J gene is TRBJ2-7, the V gene TRBV6-5; 11 bases align to TRBD1. The CDR3 spans 15 residues. CDR1 and CDR2 from the germline V gene are MNHEY and SVGAGI. The V segment lost 5 bases and the J segment 3 bases; nucleotides outside the gene matches: 6. CDR3 coding DNA: TGTGCCAGCAGTGCTTCCGGGACAGGGGGCTACGAGCAGTACTTC. Residues: CASSASGTGGYEQYF.

The rearrangement links TRBV6-5 to TRBJ2-5; no firm D call. From germline, CDR1 is MNHEY and CDR2 SVGAGI. CDR3 length: 12 residues. The CDR3: CSTPTPPETQYF. CDR3 coding DNA: TGTTCCACTCCGACACCCCCGGAGACCCAGTACTTC.

This clone was recorded once. This chain joins TRBV5-5 and TRBJ1-2; D is unclear. Germline V gene lookup returns CDR1 SGHKS and CDR2 YYEKEE (reference sequence). This CDR3 region has 14 residues. Trimming left V 0 bases short and J 4 bases short, with 10 bases between. This CDR3 is CASSLELWSYGYTF. The CDR3 nucleotides read TGTGCCAGCAGCTTGGAATTATGGAGCTATGGCTACACCTTC. Using reference TRBV5-5 and TRBJ1-2 for the parts outside the CDR3, the full variable domain is DAGVTQSPTHLIKTRGQQVTLRCSPISGHKSVSWYQQVLGQGPQFIFQYYEKEERGRGNFPDRFSARQFPNYSSELNVNALLLGDSALYLCASSLELWSYGYTFGSGTRLTVV.

Only one count was recorded for this clone. J is TRBJ2-3 and V is TRBV11-3; weak D call: TRBD2 (6 bases). CDR1 and CDR2 (germline): SGHNT, YENEEA. The V gene lost 1 base and the J gene lost 10 bases, with 15 bases spanning the gap. This CDR3 contains 14 residues. This CDR3 is CASSLGTGVLAQYF. CDR3 DNA: TGTGCCAGCAGCTTAGGGACGGGGGTGCTGGCGCAGTATTTT.

The chain couples TRBV6-4 to TRBJ2-1, with D maybe TRBD2 (7 bases). Trimming took 2 bases from V and 10 from J, leaving 12 bases between them. This CDR3 spans 13 amino acids. Germline lookup yields CDR1 MRHNA and CDR2 SNTAGT. In DNA, the CDR3 is TGTGCCAGCAGTGACCGGGGGGCCGGGGAGCAGTTCTTC. Translated, it gives CASSDRGAGEQFF.

The rearrangement joins TRBV7-9 to TRBJ1-2; 7 positions agree with TRBD1. In germline, CDR1 is SEHNR, CDR2 FQNEAQ (reference sequence). Trimming took 7 bases from V and 6 from J; bases not matched to a gene: 5. The CDR3 sequence is 12 residues long. The CDR3 DNA sequence: TGTGCCAGCAACAGGGGAACCAATGGCTACACCTTC. This gives the protein CASNRGTNGYTF.

The chain is built from TRBV11-2 and TRBJ2-7; 11 nucleotides line up with TRBD1. J was trimmed by 6 bases and V by 3 bases; bases with no gene match: 4. This CDR3 has 14 amino acids. Germline V CDR1 and CDR2: SGHAT, FQNNGV. CDR3 sequence (DNA): TGTGCCAGCAGCTTTGGGGGACAGGGGGTCGAGCAGTACTTC. This encodes CASSFGGQGVEQYF.